This T cell receptor beta chain was recorded in a study of shared clonotypes between healthy human individuals. Produced via immunoSEQ multiplex PCR; TCRdb's table is partial and in-frame only. The sample lists some 2,500,000 clones, 93% occurring once. V trimming: 2 bases; J trimming: 2 bases; junction bases outside the gene matches: 9. The CDR3 loop spans 16 amino acids. Germline V gene lookup returns CDR1 SGHDT and CDR2 YYEEEE. Sequencing was done on a sample of naive CD4+ T cells from PBMCs. Subset noted: CD45RA+ positively selected. The clonotype comes from a man between 18 and 35 years old in good health. Some clones in this sample may be carry-over from other donors' samples. The chain has TRBV5-6 and TRBJ1-1, with TRBD1 matching over 7 bases. CDR3 in amino acids: CASSLLIRGRNTEAFF. The CDR3 DNA is TGTGCCAGCAGCTTACTAATAAGGGGGCGAAACACTGAAGCTTTCTTT.